This TCR beta chain comes out of a study of T cell clonotyping in hematopoietic cell transplantation (dated by TCRdb to 2020 to 2023). Study-wide context: The study collected approximately 130 blood samples from 30 to 40 consecutive transplant recipients and their related donors. Patient recruitment ran from 2015 to early 2017, and follow-up continued until September 2020 or death.

Sample time point, as interpreted from the label and publication: 30 days after allo-HCT. Blood samples were obtained from recipients approximately 28 days before transplant and at days 30, 100 and 180 after transplant. Nuclei Lysis Solution was used to extract genomic DNA from fresh or cryopreserved unfractionated peripheral blood mononuclear cells. What the work shows at the level of the full study, not this receptor alone: Overlap with donor repertoires was found for only a small fraction of recipient repertoires, with over 95% found to appear de novo at the given depth. Broader TCR repertoire diversity after transplant was predicted by Inverse Simpson Index values from donors and from recipients before transplant. After transplant, TCR diversity in recipients dropped, and pathologically expanded clonotypes climbed progressively between day 30 and day 180. The sample size was limited and the cells went unsorted, which meant the CD4 and CD8 repertoire contributions could not be told apart.

The CDR3 numbers 11 residues from cysteine through phenylalanine. CDR3 DNA only is kept here, 33 bases in frame from base 1. As encoded in the germline V gene (reference sequence), CDR1 is LNHDA while CDR2 is SQIVND. The V and J ends are trimmed by 10 bases and 2 bases, leaving 8 bases between them. Concerning this clone itself: It has no known antigen specificity. Qualities for individual bases were not recorded, and no much larger clone is one base off.

The immunoSEQ assay, a bias-controlled multiplex PCR using V- and J-specific primers, was used to amplify TCR beta CDR3 regions from genomic DNA. In a second PCR step, a proprietary barcode and Illumina adapter sequences were attached to the CDR3 amplicons. An Illumina MiSeq instrument was used to sequence the CDR3 libraries. In the authors' own workflow: Export and quality control were done with immunoSEQ Analyzer 3.0, while downstream analyses used R Bioconductor and Immunarch. Only productive rearrangements in the normalized downsampled data set went into calculating the repertoire metrics. Clonotypes larger than 5 templates in the normalized cohort were defined as pathologically expanded. The Inverse Simpson Index served as the measure of repertoire diversity. To capture all clonotypes, the CMV-specificity analyses were run on the non-normalized data set. The clones in this table, taken by TCRdb from immuneACCESS, are in-frame only. Not every clone is retained; where verified, under half of the shortfall comes from an unresolved V gene, and the cause of the rest is unknown. That table furnishes V, J and clone size, whereas the DNA furnished D and trimming. Within this sample are 5,500 to 8,500 clones, with roughly 96% of them counted one time only. The biggest ten clones account for around 0.44% of the sample.

Recombination connected TRBV19 to TRBJ1-2; no D gene is confidently identified. Sequenced material: PBMCs, taken 30 days after allogeneic stem cell transplant. The origin of this receptor is a male patient aged 40-50 years who had an allogeneic stem cell transplant from a related donor, so the T cells may come from the graft donor. Some clones in this sample may be carry-over from other donors' samples. The DNA is as follows: TGTGCCACCGGATTAAACTATGGCTACACCTTC. This translates into CATGLNYGYTF.